This TCR beta chain was documented in a study of blood T cell repertoires in COVID-19. In the study overall: Acute-phase and convalescent COVID-19 samples originated in the United States, Italy and Spain. In each case, the material was cDNA or gDNA derived from T cells, B-cell-depleted T cells, or PBMCs.

Authors' processing steps: Quantification of nucleated cells was approximated via reference gene primer amplification. Sequencing was performed with immunoSEQ multiplex PCR; in TCRdb, only in-frame clones are kept and a portion is missing. V and J calls and clone size are those listed in that table; D and trimming were worked out from the DNA. The table records 300,000 to 400,000 clones, less than 90% of them present only once. Patients in Seattle were enrolled during active infection, then followed longitudinally. The CDR3 covers 13 residues. Germline loops: CDR1 SEHNR, CDR2 FQNEAQ (reference sequence). Trimming took 3 bases from V and 2 from J, leaving 5 bases between them.

Sequenced sample: peripheral blood. The receptor was isolated from a woman in her fifties or sixties with COVID-19, enrolled during active disease. The chain recombines TRBV7-9 with TRBJ1-3, with D unclear. CDR3 sequence reads: CASSFGAGNTIYF. DNA of the CDR3: TGTGCCAGCAGCTTCGGGGCTGGAAACACCATATATTTT.